The rows below give T cell receptor beta chains drawn from one sample of a study of early stage breast cancer tumors. Generated by immunoSEQ multiplex PCR, the TCRdb table keeps only in-frame clones and is missing some. The sample carries 25,000 to 30,000 clones, 84% recorded once. The material sequenced was blood. All receptors come from a person aged 50-59 years with breast cancer. The CDR3 runs from the conserved cysteine through the conserved F or W. D genes are given only for firm matches. Where a row states a size, it is once, few, many or the class of an expanded clone; other rows omit it.

j_call,v_call,d_call,clone_size,cdr3_nt,cdr3_aa
TRBJ2-7,TRBV6-1,-,once,TGTGCCAGCAGTGAAGAGGCGGGACAAGGCTACGAGCAGTACTTC,CASSEEAGQGYEQYF
TRBJ1-6,TRBV9,-,-,TGTGCCAGCAGCGTAGAACAGGGTTCAATTTCACCCCTCCACTTT,CASSVEQGSISPLHF
TRBJ1-4,TRBV27,TRBD1,-,TGTGCCAGCGGAAGGGACAGGGGAGATGAAAAACTGTTTTTT,CASGRDRGDEKLFF
TRBJ2-1,TRBV19,-,-,TGTGCCAGTACCCCACGAAGGACAGCCCGCAATGAGCAGTTCTTC,CASTPRRTARNEQFF
TRBJ2-7,TRBV19,-,-,TGTGCCAGTAGTATAGATATTCGCGGGACAGATCTTTTTGGGCAGTACTTC,CASSIDIRGTDLFGQYF
TRBJ2-3,TRBV7-2,-,few,TGTGCCAGCAGCTTCCTAGCGAGTCGATCAGATACGCAGTATTTT,CASSFLASRSDTQYF
TRBJ1-2,TRBV6-6,TRBD1,few,TGTGCCAGCAGAAGACAGGGGGACTATGGCTACACCTTC,CASRRQGDYGYTF
TRBJ2-7,TRBV2,TRBD1,-,TGTGCCAGCAGAGCGACCCGGGACAGGGGGGCTTACGAGCAGTACTTC,CASRATRDRGAYEQYF
TRBJ1-5,TRBV10-3,-,-,TGTGCCATCAGTGATCATCTAGGCCAATCGGGGGGCGAACCGCCCCAGCATTTT,CAISDHLGQSGGEPPQHF
TRBJ1-2,TRBV4-2,-,-,TGTGCCAGCAGCCAAGCCCGCCCTACTAACTATGGCTACACCTTC,CASSQARPTNYGYTF
TRBJ2-5,TRBV2,-,-,TGTGCCAGCAGTGAAGAGGGGGGGGCGGTTGGAGAGACCCAGTACTTC,CASSEEGGAVGETQYF
TRBJ1-1,TRBV29-1,TRBD1,-,TGCAGCGCCTTGACAGGGAGGACTGAGGCTTTCTTT,CSALTGRTEAFF
TRBJ2-7,TRBV28,TRBD2,-,TGTGCCAGCAGTTGGGCACAGCGGGGGGCCTACGAGCAGTACTTC,CASSWAQRGAYEQYF
TRBJ1-2,TRBV19,-,-,TGTGCCAGTAGGACAGTAGCTAACTATGGCTACACCTTC,CASRTVANYGYTF
TRBJ2-1,TRBV9,TRBD2,-,TGTGCCAGCAGCGAACCATTAGCGGGAGTGAACAATGAGCAGTTCTTC,CASSEPLAGVNNEQFF
TRBJ1-1,TRBV9,-,-,TGTGCCAGCAGCGTAGAGTACGAGGGGAGGCCTTTCTTT,CASSVEYEGRPFF
TRBJ1-2,TRBV7-2,TRBD1,-,TGTGCCAGCAGCTTACAAGGGGACAGGCAAGGTGGCTACACCTTC,CASSLQGDRQGGYTF
TRBJ1-2,TRBV4-1,-,-,TGCGCCAGCAGCCAAGTAGACGGAACTAACTATGGCTACACCTTC,CASSQVDGTNYGYTF
TRBJ2-5,TRBV4-2,TRBD1,-,TGTGCCAGCAGCCAAGGACAGGGTTTCCAAGAGACCCAGTACTTC,CASSQGQGFQETQYF
TRBJ2-3,TRBV6-4,TRBD2,-,TGTGCCAGCAGCCCAAGCGGGACTAGCGGGGTCTTCCCCACAGATACGCAGTATTTT,CASSPSGTSGVFPTDTQYF
TRBJ1-2,TRBV27,-,-,TGTGCCAGCAGTTTACTTCCGGGGGCCGACTATGGCTACACCTTC,CASSLLPGADYGYTF
TRBJ1-5,TRBV7-2,TRBD1,-,TGTGCCAGCAGCCTTAGGACAGGGTGGGATCAGCCCCAGCATTTT,CASSLRTGWDQPQHF
TRBJ2-5,TRBV5-1,TRBD2,-,TGCGCCAGCAGCCGGAGTGGCGGGGGGCCCGACGGGACCCAGTACTTC,CASSRSGGGPDGTQYF
TRBJ2-1,TRBV29-1,TRBD2,-,TGCAGCGTGGGAGGGACTAGCAGATACAATGAGCAGTTCTTC,CSVGGTSRYNEQFF
TRBJ1-1,TRBV25-1,TRBD1,-,TGTGCCAGCAGTGCACCGGACAGGCCAAGGGTGGCTTTCTTT,CASSAPDRPRVAFF
TRBJ2-2,TRBV6-5,-,-,TGTGCCAGCAGTCTAGCGAATGGCGGGGAGCTGTTTTTT,CASSLANGGELFF
TRBJ1-1,TRBV19,TRBD1,-,TGTGCCAGTAGTTGGACAGGGGTAAACACTGAAGCTTTCTTT,CASSWTGVNTEAFF
TRBJ1-1,TRBV5-4,TRBD1,-,TGTGCCAGCAGTTTGGACGCGACAGGGGCGGACACTGAAGCTTTCTTT,CASSLDATGADTEAFF
TRBJ2-1,TRBV7-3,-,-,TGTGCCAGCAGCTTGGAAGGGAGTTCCTACAATGAGCAGTTCTTC,CASSLEGSSYNEQFF
TRBJ2-3,TRBV5-8,-,-,TGTGCCAGCAGCTTGGGGACTAGCACAGATACGCAGTATTTT,CASSLGTSTDTQYF
TRBJ2-3,TRBV4-3,-,-,TGCGCCAGCAGCCAAGATCTCGGAGATACGCAGTATTTT,CASSQDLGDTQYF
TRBJ2-3,TRBV18,-,-,TGTGCCAGCTCACGATTTCAGGAGACAGATACGCAGTATTTT,CASSRFQETDTQYF
TRBJ2-2,TRBV2,TRBD1,-,TGTGCCAGCAGGGGACAGGGGATCTCGACCGGGGAGCTGTTTTTT,CASRGQGISTGELFF
TRBJ2-3,TRBV18,-,-,TGTGCCAGCTCACCGGCGAGAAGCACAGATACGCAGTATTTT,CASSPARSTDTQYF
TRBJ2-1,TRBV6-1,TRBD1,-,TGTGCCAGCAGGGAACAGGGGTACAATGAGCAGTTCTTC,CASREQGYNEQFF
TRBJ1-2,TRBV4-2,-,few,TGTGCCAGCAGCCAAGGAGGGAACTATGGCTACACCTTC,CASSQGGNYGYTF
TRBJ1-4,TRBV4-1,-,-,TGCGCCAGCAGCCGAGCAACAGCAACTAATGAAAAACTGTTTTTT,CASSRATATNEKLFF
TRBJ1-5,TRBV6-6,-,-,TGTGCCAGCATCGCGGGGCAGGGTCGGTGGAATCAGCCCCAGCATTTT,CASIAGQGRWNQPQHF
TRBJ2-7,TRBV27,TRBD2,-,TGTGCCAGCAGCCGAGGACTAGCGGGAGATGACGAGCAGTACTTC,CASSRGLAGDDEQYF
TRBJ1-1,TRBV6-1,TRBD1,-,TGTGCCAGCAGTGTTAGGGGACAGGCGAGGGTGAACACTGAAGCTTTCTTT,CASSVRGQARVNTEAFF
TRBJ1-6,TRBV9,-,-,TGTGCCAGCAGCGTAGCTGGGGGATATAATTCACCCCTCCACTTT,CASSVAGGYNSPLHF
TRBJ2-7,TRBV29-1,-,-,TGCAGCGTTGAAGGGGAAACCTACGAGCAGTACTTC,CSVEGETYEQYF
TRBJ1-3,TRBV9,-,-,TGTGCCAGCAGCGTAGGTGGGGCCGGCTCTGGAAACACCATATATTTT,CASSVGGAGSGNTIYF
TRBJ2-6,TRBV5-1,TRBD2,-,TGCGCCAGCAGCCCGGCGGGGGGCTCTGGGGCCAACGTCCTGACTTTC,CASSPAGGSGANVLTF
TRBJ2-1,TRBV5-1,-,-,TGCGCCAGCAGCTTGGGAGGGGTTAATAGAAGCTCCTACAATGAGCAGTTCTTC,CASSLGGVNRSSYNEQFF
TRBJ2-3,TRBV7-2,-,-,TGTGCCAGCAGCTTGGGGACTGATACGCAGTATTTT,CASSLGTDTQYF